This TCR beta chain was profiled in a study of blood T cell repertoires in COVID-19 (dated by TCRdb to 2020 to 2021). About the study as a whole: Collaborator samples came from the United States, Italy and Spain and covered acute and convalescent phases of COVID-19. The material from the prospective study consisted of cDNA or gDNA derived from T cells, B-cell-depleted T cells, or PBMCs. Subjects who had been exposed to COVID-19, were actively infected with it, or had recovered from it provided the deeply sampled blood TCRbeta repertoires that made up the dataset. The repertoires were released in a freely available public database meant as a resource for research on the immune response to SARS-CoV-2. The samples were drawn from two sources: the first 160 participants of the ongoing ImmuneRACE study, and 1,200 or so subjects contributed by 6 global collaborators. The sample metadata nearly always contained a de-identified subject ID, COVID-19 status, age in years and sex. Where available, HLA class I and class II types were obtained from metadata supplied by the sample provider rather than from assay-based typing. The full study reports these points: How much clinical and demographic metadata was included differed by source and by participant, and the metadata was provided uncurated.

Notes on this clone: The antigen it binds to is not known. Base qualities are not recorded, but no much larger clone differs from it by a single base.

TCRbeta CDR3 regions were amplified from genomic DNA using the immunoSEQ Assay, a bias-controlled multiplex PCR. The authors' analysis ran thus. The number of nucleated cells in each sample was estimated by amplification of reference gene primers within the assay. To quantify the absolute abundance of each unique TCRbeta CDR3 rearrangement, sequence reads were collapsed and filtered. For each sample, productive Simpson clonality was calculated by taking the square root of Simpson's diversity index across productive rearrangements. The immuneACCESS repertoire file appears here via TCRdb, limited to in-frame rearrangements. These files lack a portion of the clones; in checked studies, under half of the deficit traces to unresolved V genes, and the cause of the others is not known. That table gives V, J and clone size, and the DNA gave D and trimming. This sample lists approximately 180,000 clones; around 87% were detected once. In total, the top ten clones hold 2.5% of the sample.

The collaborating institutions used their own protocols to collect whole blood in K2EDTA tubes. For TCRbeta analysis, collaborator samples were shipped as frozen whole blood, as isolated PBMCs, or as DNA extracted from either sample type. Taken from cysteine to phenylalanine, the CDR3 has 12 residues. Just the 36-base CDR3 DNA is kept, in frame starting at base 1. CDR1 and CDR2 were assigned from the germline V gene as SGHRS and YFSETQ. V lost 4 bases and J lost 5 bases, and the count of bases not matched to a germline gene is 2. This TCR was sampled from a middle-aged man with active or convalescent COVID-19. The V and J genes are TRBV5-1 and TRBJ1-1; TRBD1 fits 7 bases in the junction. Specimen: peripheral blood. The CDR3 protein sequence reads: CASSIQGTEAFF. The nucleotide sequence reads as follows: TGCGCCAGCAGCATACAGGGGACTGAAGCTTTCTTT. Beyond the CDR3, the reference TRBV5-1 and TRBJ1-1 genes provide the residues; the full variable domain reads: KAGVTQTPRYLIKTRGQQVTLSCSPISGHRSVSWYQQTPGQGLQFLFEYFSETQRNKGNFPGRFSGRQFSNSRSEMNVSTLELGDSALYLCASSIQGTEAFFGQGTRLTVV.